This T cell receptor beta chain was sequenced during a study of identical twins. TCRdb reprocessed the 5' RACE reads with MiXCR, giving one entry per CDR3 protein. Of around 280,000 distinct CDR3 sequences in the sample, under 9.5% are singletons; the top ten hold around 2.1%. Per germline, CDR1 MNHEY and CDR2 SVGAGI. This CDR3 has 16 amino acids. Deletions cut 2 bases from V and 0 bases from J, with 10 bases between. This clonotype was counted a few times. Its antigen is unknown. Regarding the study as a whole: With monozygotic twins, out-of-frame TCR alpha sharing exceeded what models estimated.

These same records also appear under a second study, on yellow fever vaccine responses in identical twins.

Sequenced: memory (CD45RO+) T cells sorted from blood. The receptor comes from a woman younger than 30 in good health. V usage is TRBV6-5 and J usage is TRBJ2-2; tentatively, D is TRBD1 or TRBD2 (5 bases each). CDR3 coding DNA: TGTGCCAGCAGTTACCCCGGGACCTCGAACACCGGGGAGCTGTTTTTT. Encoded protein: CASSYPGTSNTGELFF.